This entry features one TCR beta chain sequence. The specificity of this receptor is unknown. Base qualities were left out, and no much larger clone turns up one base away. The library came from the immunoSEQ multiplex PCR assay. A mixture of 60 forward primers for TCR Vbeta segments and 13 reverse primers for TCR Jbeta segments was used in the multiplex PCR. The CDR3 region of rearranged TCR beta genes was amplified from genomic DNA with a multiplex PCR assay. Amplified TCR beta libraries were sequenced as 87-base-pair reads on the Illumina HiSeq System. Processing in the source paper ran as follows. A later analysis counted about 80 million unique TCR beta chains across the 650 to 800 repertoires, and some 11 million of these chains were shared by at least two donors. A nearest-neighbor algorithm error-corrected the raw reads and collapsed the reads into unique sequences, merging closely related sequences to remove PCR and sequencing errors. Alignment of CDR3 sequences to IMGT reference sequences was used to assign V, D and J gene segments. For a sequence to be retained, a match of at least six nucleotides to both a V gene segment and a J gene segment was required. A rearrangement was called productive if the CDR3 had no stop codons and remained in frame with V and J, and every other rearrangement was called non-productive. CDR3 was defined by IMGT convention, running from the second conserved V-encoded cysteine to the conserved J-encoded phenylalanine. The earlier analysis of about 610 of the donors excluded sequences that lacked an unambiguous match to a single V gene segment. An earlier analysis of around 600 of the donors classified V segments as functional when productive rearrangements were above 56.7% and as segregating when the standard deviation between donors was above 5%. To diagnose cytomegalovirus status from the catalog of TCR beta chain sequences, a statistical classification framework was built. A later analysis assigned V and J genes by comparing TCR nucleotide sequences with IMGT/GENE-DB human TR gene sequences. The TCRdist pipeline was used in a later analysis to assign CDR3 sequences and most-parsimonious VDJ recombination scenarios. In a later analysis, each TCR beta chain was defined by its CDR3 amino acid sequence together with its V-gene family, and reads without a unique V-gene family were excluded. A later analysis removed several hundred highly shared, low-generation-probability nucleotide sequences to deal with suspected cross-contamination and a sequencing artifact. For each public chain, a later analysis derived a clonal expansion index from normalized ranks of inferred template counts within each repertoire. In a later analysis, generation probabilities were computed using a VDJ recombination model fitted to out-of-frame rearrangements, and the results were checked against IGoR. A later analysis scored TCR-TCR, TCR-HLA and TCR-CMV co-occurrence with hypergeometric tests, applying a repertoire-size bias correction to TCR pairs. A later analysis estimated false discovery rates by permuting HLA or CMV assignments 20 times. In a later analysis, co-occurring TCRs were grouped with DBSCAN, and TCRdist sequence similarity was added when clustering was performed within HLA-allele-positive subsets. For co-occurrence clustering, repertoires with fewer than 30,000 or more than 120,000 public chains were excluded, along with roughly 5 repertoires with anomalous nucleotide sharing. In its TCRdb copy, this immuneACCESS table keeps in-frame sequences only and misses some clones. Where compared with another copy, unresolved V genes explain less than half of these, and the others have no known cause. That table furnishes V, J and clone size, whereas the DNA furnished D and trimming. This sample gives about 130,000 clones in total; about 72% of them show up just once. Roughly 1.5% of the sample belongs to the ten largest clones.

In total, more than 500 healthy bone marrow donors made up the cohort. Cohort members were all nominally healthy when sampled, although unrecorded immune exposures were likely present. The donor was CMV seronegative and belonged to the group of 352 seronegative cohort members. Each donor provided a peripheral blood sample, and peripheral blood mononuclear cells were used for TCR beta sequencing. Genomic DNA was extracted from the blood cell samples with the Qiagen DNeasy Blood Extraction Kit. The data are from a study of cytomegalovirus exposure and HLA in healthy donors (dated by TCRdb to the late 2010s). At the level of the whole study: In an earlier analysis of roughly 590 of the donors, around 300 Gb of sequence data and about 110 million unique TCR beta sequences from about 190 million T cells were reported. Roughly 300 gigabases of sequencing data and tens of millions of unique TCR sequences were included in an early release covering about 620 HLA-typed donors. Of the 300 to 450 genotyped donors, over 70% fell in the genetic ancestry cluster associated with self-reported Caucasian donors. The study was designed to test whether signatures of past pathogen exposure could be identified by cataloging public T cell receptors. The T cell repertoires of under 750 subjects were profiled by immunosequencing and related to cytomegalovirus serostatus. Besides the first cohort of 666 subjects, a separate validation cohort made up of 120 or so different subjects was used. To predict cytomegalovirus infection status, the study brought together high-throughput TCR immunosequencing, statistical association of individual TCRs with disease status, and machine learning. In a later analysis, previously published TCR beta repertoires from fewer than 750 donors were re-analyzed and high-resolution HLA genotyping was added so that TCR occurrence patterns could be studied. The later analysis used no new phenotypic data to find candidate immune exposures, relying instead on TCR beta sequences and their occurrence across donors. In an earlier analysis of over 550 of the donors, high-throughput TCR beta sequencing was used to judge whether each TCR beta V gene segment behaved as functional or pseudogenic. Donor age, sex, ethnicity and CMV serostatus were compiled alongside the repertoire data. A later genetic analysis took genome-wide SNP genotypes for about 55% of the 666 donors and used that subset as a discovery cohort. All discovery cohort repertoires had been generated on a single sequencing platform. HLA typing included class I and class II loci at four-digit resolution. Typing coverage differed by locus: A, B, C, DRB1 and DQB1 were typed in roughly 620-630 donors, DQA1 in 522, DPA1 in 606, and DPB1 in just under 480. Because of strong linkage in the cohort, four to six DR-DQ haplotypes were treated as single units for association and clustering. Across around 400 genotyped donors of the cohort, an average of approximately 200,000 unique TCR beta nucleotide sequences per donor were sequenced, and 15% to 20% of those sequences were non-productive.

The investigation overall reported the following: The earlier analysis of approximately 560 of the donors excluded approximately 17 rarely observed V segments, including chromosome 9 orphons, because counts were too low. Linkage disequilibrium might explain the correlated functional status among segregating V segments, but an unknown experimental factor could not be excluded. When HLA alleles, especially DR and DQ, strongly co-occurred, attributing TCR associations to individual alleles was difficult. A later genetic analysis reported fewer N-insertions in productive TCRs among donors in an Asian-associated ancestry cluster than the 666-donor mean. For the cohort, immune exposure information was limited to CMV serostatus. At a false discovery rate of 0.05, a later analysis linked 15,000 to 20,000 TCR beta sequences to specific HLA alleles. While some public TCRs were present in many individuals, most TCR sequences turned up only very rarely across donors. Compared with equally common non-associated chains, HLA-associated TCR beta chains in a later analysis were more clonally expanded and had lower generation probabilities. In a later analysis, most CMV-associated TCR beta chains were found to appear HLA-restricted, with HLA associations seemingly driven largely by CMV exposure. In an earlier analysis of several hundred of the donors, most TCR beta V segments were observed in productive rearrangements about 87% or about 30% of the time, broadly matching IMGT annotations. Because HLA typing was missing for some donors at each locus, association tests included only the typed subset. Cytomegalovirus status was reported to be diagnosed by the classifier with high specificity and sensitivity in both the original and validation cohorts. In a later analysis, TCR association rates were found to vary across HLA loci, with the most associated TCRs seen for DRB1 alleles and the fewest for HLA-C alleles. In a later analysis, several top co-occurrence clusters were reported to appear linked to parvovirus B19, influenza, CMV and Epstein-Barr virus. The study listed 164 TCR beta chains as associated with cytomegalovirus. A further reported finding was that TCR beta sequences accurately predicted the HLA-A and HLA-B alleles for most subjects in the first cohort. The authors suggested that the approach could potentially be generalized to other disease states and immunological phenotypes. Because the 87-base-pair reads could not distinguish some IMGT-functional V segments, including TRBV6-2 and TRBV6-3, those segments were excluded. V-gene and J-gene trimming of TCR beta chains was associated with a missense DCLRE1C variant in a later genetic analysis, and the association was replicated in an independent cohort. The presence/absence analyses assumed that sequencing depth was roughly uniform across donors, and that assumption may not be true. A cluster of highly shared sequence variants was judged likely to represent a technical artifact of the sequencing pipeline. In vitro tests confirmed that a few of the cytomegalovirus-associated TCR beta chains recognize cytomegalovirus antigens. In this cohort, only TCR beta chains were sequenced, and detectable features were limited by the absence of alpha or paired-chain data.

The CDR3 runs 18 residues from the cysteine to the phenylalanine. Solely the CDR3 DNA is kept, with 54 bases framed from the first base. CDR1 and CDR2 (SGHVS, FQNEAQ) derive from the germline V gene. Trimming accounts for 5 bases at V and 5 bases at J, while the number of junction bases matched to no gene is 10. The chain is encoded by TRBV7-8 joined to TRBJ2-2; 14 bases in the middle match TRBD2. This clonotype originated in a female donor in good health and CMV-seronegative. The sequenced sample consisted of PBMCs. The sequenced DNA is TGTGCCAGCAGCCCCGGGACTAGCGGGAGAGGGTGGACCGGGGAGCTGTTTTTT. This yields the protein CASSPGTSGRGWTGELFF.